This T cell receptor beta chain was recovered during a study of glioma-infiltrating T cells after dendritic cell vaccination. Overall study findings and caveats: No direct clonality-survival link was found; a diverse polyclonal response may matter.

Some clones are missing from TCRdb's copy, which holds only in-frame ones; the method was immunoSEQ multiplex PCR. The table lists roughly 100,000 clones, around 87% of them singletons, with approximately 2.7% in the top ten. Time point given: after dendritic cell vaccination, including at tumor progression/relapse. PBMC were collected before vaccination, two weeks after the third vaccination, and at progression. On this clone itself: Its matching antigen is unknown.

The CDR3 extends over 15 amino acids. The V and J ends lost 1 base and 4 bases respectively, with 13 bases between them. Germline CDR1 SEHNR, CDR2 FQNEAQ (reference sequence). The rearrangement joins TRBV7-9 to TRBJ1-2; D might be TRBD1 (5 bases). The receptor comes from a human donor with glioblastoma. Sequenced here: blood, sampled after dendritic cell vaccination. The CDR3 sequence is CASSLGGENFYGYTF. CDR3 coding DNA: TGTGCCAGCAGCTTAGGGGGGGAGAACTTCTATGGCTACACCTTC. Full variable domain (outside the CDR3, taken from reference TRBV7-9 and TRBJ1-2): DTGVSQNPRHKITKRGQNVTFRCDPISEHNRLYWYRQTLGQGPEFLTYFQNEAQLEKSRLLSDRFSAERPKGSFSTLEIQRTEQGDSAMYLCASSLGGENFYGYTFGSGTRLTVV.